This TCR beta chain was profiled in a study of cytomegalovirus exposure and HLA in healthy donors. Broader study findings: Under in vitro conditions, a few CMV-associated chains were confirmed as specific for CMV antigens. The sole available immune exposure information was CMV serostatus.

A note on this clone: The antigen remains undetermined.

A multiplex PCR was run with 60 Vbeta primers and 13 Jbeta primers. Only in-frame clones appear in the TCRdb table, and some are missing; sequencing was by immunoSEQ multiplex PCR. The sample yields 100,000 to 120,000 clones, 67% seen once. V was pared by 4 bases and J by 4 bases, with 10 bases between. The CDR3 length is 13 residues. Germline assignment: CDR1 WSHSY and CDR2 SAAADI. This clonotype was sampled from a young man in good health and CMV-seropositive. V usage is TRBV10-2 and J usage is TRBJ1-1, with D unclear. The sample was PBMCs. The CDR3 bases are TGCGCCAGCAGTGTCCAAGCTGTCACTGAAGCTTTCTTT. It yields the protein CASSVQAVTEAFF.